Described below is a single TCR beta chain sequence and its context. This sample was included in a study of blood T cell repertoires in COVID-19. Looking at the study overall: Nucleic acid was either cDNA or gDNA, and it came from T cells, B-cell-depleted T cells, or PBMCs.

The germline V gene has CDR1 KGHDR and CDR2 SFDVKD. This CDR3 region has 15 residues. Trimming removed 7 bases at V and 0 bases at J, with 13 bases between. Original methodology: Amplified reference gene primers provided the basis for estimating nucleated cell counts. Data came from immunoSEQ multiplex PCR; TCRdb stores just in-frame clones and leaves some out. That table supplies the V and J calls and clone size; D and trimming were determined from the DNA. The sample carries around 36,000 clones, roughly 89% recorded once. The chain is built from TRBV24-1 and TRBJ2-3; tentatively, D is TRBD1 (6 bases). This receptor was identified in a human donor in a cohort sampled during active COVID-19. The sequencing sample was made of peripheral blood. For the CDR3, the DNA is TGTGCCACCAGATGCCACAGGGCGAGCACAGATACGCAGTATTTT. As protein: CATRCHRASTDTQYF.